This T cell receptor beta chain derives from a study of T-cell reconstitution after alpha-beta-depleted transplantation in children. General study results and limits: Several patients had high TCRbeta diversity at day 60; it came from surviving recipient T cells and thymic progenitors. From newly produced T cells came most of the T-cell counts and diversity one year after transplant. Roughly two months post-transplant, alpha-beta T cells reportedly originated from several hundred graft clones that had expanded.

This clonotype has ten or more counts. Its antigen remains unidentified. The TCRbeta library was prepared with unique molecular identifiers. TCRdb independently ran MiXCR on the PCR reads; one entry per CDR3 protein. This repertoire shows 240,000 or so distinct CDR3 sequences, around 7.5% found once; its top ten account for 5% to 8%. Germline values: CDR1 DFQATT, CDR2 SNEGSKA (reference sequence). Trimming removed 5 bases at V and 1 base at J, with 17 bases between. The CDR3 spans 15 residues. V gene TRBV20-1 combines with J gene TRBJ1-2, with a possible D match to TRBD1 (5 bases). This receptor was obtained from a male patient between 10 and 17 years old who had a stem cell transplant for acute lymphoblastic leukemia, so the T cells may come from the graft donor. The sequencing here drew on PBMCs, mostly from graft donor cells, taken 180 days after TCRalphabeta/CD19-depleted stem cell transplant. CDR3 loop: CSAAGPRPFNYGYTF. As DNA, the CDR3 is TGCAGTGCTGCGGGGCCCCGACCGTTTAACTATGGCTACACCTTC.